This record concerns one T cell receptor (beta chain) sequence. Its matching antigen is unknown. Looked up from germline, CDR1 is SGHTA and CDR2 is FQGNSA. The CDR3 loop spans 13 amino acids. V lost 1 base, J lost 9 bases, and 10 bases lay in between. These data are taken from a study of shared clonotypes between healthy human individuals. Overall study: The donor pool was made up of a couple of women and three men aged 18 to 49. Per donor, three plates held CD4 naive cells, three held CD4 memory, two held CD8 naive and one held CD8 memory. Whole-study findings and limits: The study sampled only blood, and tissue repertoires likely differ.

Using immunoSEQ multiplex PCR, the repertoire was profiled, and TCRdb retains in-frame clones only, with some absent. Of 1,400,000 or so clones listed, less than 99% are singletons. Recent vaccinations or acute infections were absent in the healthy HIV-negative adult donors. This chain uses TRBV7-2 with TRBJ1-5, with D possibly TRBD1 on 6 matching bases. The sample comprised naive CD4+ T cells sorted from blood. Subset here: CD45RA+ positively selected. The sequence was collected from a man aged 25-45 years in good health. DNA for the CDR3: TGTGCCAGCAGCTTAGACGGGGGCGGGCCCCAGCATTTT. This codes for CASSLDGGGPQHF.